Listed here are 19 T cell receptor beta chains from one sample, sequenced in a study of blood T cell repertoires in COVID-19 (TCRdb year 2020). The library relied on the immunoSEQ multiplex PCR assay. Not all clones reach the TCRdb copy of this immuneACCESS table, which keeps in-frame sequences only. Checked studies attribute under half of the gap to unresolved V genes and leave the rest unexplained. The sample data list over 100,000 clones, and approximately 80% of these were observed just once. The ten largest clonotypes hold under 7% of the sample. Sequenced material: peripheral blood. Every receptor here comes from a woman in her forties or fifties with acute or convalescent COVID-19.

CDR3 amino acids: CASRDRNYGYTF. Written as DNA, the CDR3 is TGTGCCAGCCGGGACAGGAACTATGGCTACACCTTC. The rearrangement uses TRBV12-3 or TRBV12-4 and TRBJ1-2, with 8 bases fitting TRBD1. This CDR3 is built from 12 residues. The ends lost 8 bases at V and 2 bases at J; junction bases unmatched: 1.

V is TRBV30 and J is TRBJ2-2; 8 nucleotides match TRBD2. V was clipped by 4 bases and J by 0 bases; unmatched bases: 4. The CDR3 has 15 amino acids. The germline V gene has CDR1 GTSNPN and CDR2 SVGIG (reference sequence). The CDR3 bases are TGTGCCTGGACCTTTAGCGGGGCGAACACCGGGGAGCTGTTTTTT. Amino acid sequence: CAWTFSGANTGELFF.

The count of this clone is one. The chain couples TRBV2 to TRBJ2-2, with a possible D match to TRBD1 (5 bases). The germline CDR1 and CDR2 sequences are SNHLY and FYNNEI. Trimming took off 5 bases at V and 7 bases at J, with 11 bases between the two ends. CDR3 length: 13 amino acids. CDR3 nucleotide sequence: TGTGCCAGCAGTTGGGTTCAGGGCGGGGAGCTGTTTTTT. Translating gives CASSWVQGGELFF. Complete variable domain (other parts from reference TRBV2 and TRBJ2-2): EPEVTQTPSHQVTQMGQEVILRCVPISNHLYFYWYRQILGQKVEFLVSFYNNEISEKSEIFDDQFSVERPDGSNFTLKIRSTKLEDSAMYFCASSWVQGGELFFGEGSRLTVL.

About this clone: The sample contains more than one DNA sequence encoding this CDR3. V gene TRBV5-1 combines with J gene TRBJ2-3, with 9 bases fitting TRBD2. CDR1 and CDR2 from the germline V gene are SGHRS and YFSETQ. Trimming took 3 bases from V and 0 from J; bases not matched to a gene: 2. There are 15 residues in the CDR3. The CDR3 loop reads CASSSGTSSTDTQYF. The CDR3, as DNA: TGCGCCAGCAGCTCCGGGACTAGCAGCACAGATACGCAGTATTTT.

The chain combines TRBV30 with TRBJ1-1; 7 positions match TRBD1. This CDR3 region has 12 residues. Germline V lookup: CDR1 GTSNPN, CDR2 SVGIG (reference sequence). V was clipped by 3 bases and J by 7 bases; unmatched bases: 5. CDR3 bases: TGTGCCTGGAGCAGGGACAGCGGTGAAGCTTTCTTT. Translated: CAWSRDSGEAFF.

The rearrangement uses TRBV5-1 and TRBJ2-6; TRBD1 is a possible D gene (5 bases). Germline lookup yields CDR1 SGHRS and CDR2 YFSETQ. The CDR3 sequence is 17 residues long. Trimming cost V 2 bases and J 0 bases, with 12 bases left between them. The CDR3 sequence is CASSLETASSGANVLTF. DNA of the CDR3: TGCGCCAGCAGCTTAGAGACAGCAAGCTCTGGGGCCAACGTCCTGACTTTC.

This clone came up a few times. The chain joins TRBV19 to TRBJ1-5, with D possibly TRBD1 on 6 matching bases. V was clipped by 7 bases and J by 0 bases, with 13 bases between them. Germline V gene lookup returns CDR1 LNHDA and CDR2 SQIVND (reference sequence). This CDR3 comprises 15 residues. As DNA, the CDR3 is TGTGCCAGTAAAGACAGGTCTTATAGCAATCAGCCCCAGCATTTT. Its protein product is CASKDRSYSNQPQHF.

The chain has TRBV5-5 and TRBJ1-2; D not certain. The CDR3 contains 15 residues. Germline CDR1 is SGHKS and CDR2 is YYEKEE (reference sequence). V was pared by 0 bases and J by 5 bases, with 14 bases between. The CDR3, as DNA: TGTGCCAGCAGCTTGGCCCTAGACTTTTTTTATGGCTACACCTTC. It translates to CASSLALDFFYGYTF.

The chain joins TRBV6-2 or TRBV6-3 to TRBJ1-3; 10 bases are shared with TRBD1. The V gene end was trimmed by 2 bases and the J gene end by 4 bases; junction bases not matched to a gene: 8. Germline assignment: CDR1 MNHEY and CDR2 SVGEGT. This CDR3 has 17 residues. As DNA, the CDR3 is TGTGCCAGCAGTTACGGGACAGGGGAATTGGAAGGAAACACCATATATTTT. Its translation is CASSYGTGELEGNTIYF.

This chain links TRBV30 with TRBJ1-2; D perhaps matches TRBD1 (6 bases). The CDR3 sequence is 13 residues long. Germline V gives CDR1 GTSNPN, CDR2 SVGIG (reference sequence). The CDR3 loop reads CALRSKGGYGYTF. CDR3 nucleotides: TGTGCTCTCCGATCCAAAGGGGGCTATGGCTACACCTTC.

The chain has TRBV5-5 and TRBJ2-7; 8 nucleotides match TRBD1. The germline gives CDR1 SGHKS, CDR2 YYEKEE (reference sequence). Trimming at V came to 3 bases and at J to 4 bases, leaving 3 bases not matched to a gene. This CDR3 region has 13 residues. CDR3 in amino acids: CASSWGTGYEQYF. The CDR3 nucleotides read TGTGCCAGCAGCTGGGGGACAGGATACGAGCAGTACTTC.

The J gene is TRBJ1-2, the V gene TRBV12-3 or TRBV12-4; no definite D call. This CDR3 contains 11 residues. Trimming removed 6 bases at V and 8 bases at J, with 10 bases between. The CDR3 region has the DNA TGTGCCAGCAGCCTTAACCGGGGCTACACCTTC. It encodes CASSLNRGYTF.

The gene calls are TRBV6-5 and TRBJ1-2; TRBD1 agrees at 8 bases. The J segment lost 5 bases and the V segment lost 0 bases, leaving 5 bases of the junction unmatched. CDR3 length: 15 amino acids. CDR1 MNHEY and CDR2 SVGAGI come from the germline V gene. The CDR3 sequence is CASSYSRGRGYGYTF. The CDR3 DNA sequence: TGTGCCAGCAGTTACTCCAGGGGGCGAGGGTATGGCTACACCTTC.

This chain connects TRBV5-4 to TRBJ1-2; 7 bases are shared with TRBD1. From germline, CDR1 is SGHNT and CDR2 YYREEE (reference sequence). This CDR3 is 16 amino acids long. With 0 bases clipped from V and 5 bases from J, the junction kept 10 bases outside the gene matches. The CDR3 region is CASSLAAAGGVYGYTF. The CDR3 DNA reads TGTGCCAGCAGCTTGGCCGCGGCAGGGGGTGTGTATGGCTACACCTTC.

This chain links TRBV30 with TRBJ1-3; D ambiguous. The CDR3 runs 13 residues. CDR1 and CDR2 from the germline V gene are GTSNPN and SVGIG (reference sequence). V was pared by 6 bases and J by 4 bases, with 13 bases between. CDR3 sequence (DNA): TGTGCCTGCAGGACTAGGGTCGGAAACACCATATATTTT. Its translation: CACRTRVGNTIYF.

CDR3 protein: CASQGDTGELFF. The CDR3 nucleotides are TGTGCCAGCCAGGGGGACACCGGGGAGCTGTTTTTT. The rearrangement links TRBV12-3 or TRBV12-4 to TRBJ2-2; 7 bases are shared with TRBD1. V was pared by 8 bases and J by 3 bases, with 0 bases of the junction left unmatched. The CDR3 runs 12 residues.

The chain carries TRBV5-1 and TRBJ1-1; 10 bases match TRBD1. J lost 4 bases, V lost 4 bases, and 13 bases had no gene match. The CDR3 length is 17 residues. The germline gives CDR1 SGHRS, CDR2 YFSETQ. The CDR3 sequence is CASSPGQGEGTATEAFF. As DNA, the CDR3 is TGCGCCAGCAGCCCTGGACAGGGGGAGGGGACGGCCACTGAAGCTTTCTTT.

The chain has TRBV4-2 and TRBJ2-1; a weak D match, TRBD2 (6 bases). Trimming took off 1 base at V and 4 bases at J, with 11 bases between the two ends. This CDR3 spans 15 amino acids. Germline lookup yields CDR1 LGHNA and CDR2 YNFKEQ. CDR3 DNA: TGTGCCAGCAGCCAAGTGGGGGGTCGATACAATGAGCAGTTCTTC. Translating gives CASSQVGGRYNEQFF.

The V gene is TRBV3-1 (or the pseudogene TRBV3-2), the J gene TRBJ1-2; 9 nucleotides line up with TRBD1. V gave up 4 bases and J gave up 7 bases; unmatched junction bases: 7. The CDR3 loop spans 14 amino acids. CDR1 and CDR2 from the germline V gene are LGHDT and YNNKEL (reference sequence). The CDR3 spells CASSRGTGMRGYTF. CDR3 nucleotide sequence: TGTGCCAGCAGCCGGGGGACAGGGATGCGTGGCTACACCTTC.